A selection of T cell receptor beta chains follows, all from one sample in a study of blood T cell repertoires in COVID-19. The data were produced by immunoSEQ multiplex PCR, yet TCRdb's version contains in-frame clones alone and is incomplete. In the table there are hundreds of thousands of clones, over 85% of which are singletons. The source material was peripheral blood. The receptor set was obtained from a woman in her twenties or thirties with COVID-19, enrolled during active disease. CDR3s include the opening cysteine and the closing phenylalanine or tryptophan. The D gene is left open where the match is weak. Clone size is stated in some rows and not others, as once, few, many or a class when expanded.

V gene: TRBV6-1
D gene: NA
J gene: TRBJ1-1
clone size: NA
CDR3 DNA: TGTGCCAGCAGTCGCCCTGAGACGTTGCAGGGCTTT
CDR3 protein: CASSRPETLQGF

V gene: TRBV6-5
D gene: TRBD2
J gene: TRBJ2-1
clone size: once
CDR3 DNA: TGTGCCAGCAGCCGAGCGGGGTTCTACAATGAGCAGTTCTTC
CDR3 protein: CASSRAGFYNEQFF

V gene: TRBV7-5
D gene: NA
J gene: TRBJ1-2
clone size: NA
CDR3 DNA: TGTGTCAGAAGCCCGGGGACATCTTCTTCCGGCTATGGCTACACCTTC
CDR3 protein: CVRSPGTSSSGYGYTF

V gene: TRBV3-1/TRBV3-2
D gene: NA
J gene: TRBJ1-5
clone size: NA
CDR3 DNA: TGTGCCAGCAGTTCCTGGGGGCCCAATCAGCCCCAGCATTTT
CDR3 protein: CASSSWGPNQPQHF

V gene: TRBV7-9
D gene: TRBD2
J gene: TRBJ2-2
clone size: once
CDR3 DNA: TGTGCCAGCAGCTCGCCGGGACTAGCGGGGGGCAACACCGGGGAGCTGTTTTTT
CDR3 protein: CASSSPGLAGGNTGELFF

V gene: TRBV5-5
D gene: TRBD1
J gene: TRBJ2-3
clone size: NA
CDR3 DNA: TGTGCCAGCAGCTTTAGACAGGGCGGGCAGTATTTT
CDR3 protein: CASSFRQGGQYF

V gene: TRBV19
D gene: NA
J gene: TRBJ1-1
clone size: NA
CDR3 DNA: TGTGCCAGTATCCCGAGGCGGGACGGAAAGGTCCTGAACACTGAAGCTTTCTTT
CDR3 protein: CASIPRRDGKVLNTEAFF

V gene: TRBV11-2
D gene: NA
J gene: TRBJ2-1
clone size: once
CDR3 DNA: TGTGCCAGCAGCCCAACAAGGGGAGGGGGCAATGAGCAGTTCTTC
CDR3 protein: CASSPTRGGGNEQFF

V gene: TRBV27
D gene: TRBD1
J gene: TRBJ1-1
clone size: once
CDR3 DNA: TGTGCCAGCAGTTTATTTGGACAGGGATTGAGAGAAGCTTTCTTT
CDR3 protein: CASSLFGQGLREAFF

V gene: TRBV5-4
D gene: NA
J gene: TRBJ1-2
clone size: NA
CDR3 DNA: TGTGCCAGCCGGGAGACCCCACTTTATGGCTACACCTTC
CDR3 protein: CASRETPLYGYTF

V gene: TRBV5-1
D gene: TRBD2
J gene: TRBJ2-5
clone size: NA
CDR3 DNA: TGCGCCAGCAGCTCAACTAGCGGGCTCCAGTTGTCCCAGTACTTC
CDR3 protein: CASSSTSGLQLSQYF

V gene: TRBV21-1
D gene: NA
J gene: TRBJ2-1
clone size: NA
CDR3 DNA: TGTGCCAGCAGCAAAGCAAGCCCGAATATCTACAATGAGCAGTTCTTC
CDR3 protein: CASSKASPNIYNEQFF

V gene: TRBV28
D gene: TRBD1
J gene: TRBJ1-2
clone size: NA
CDR3 DNA: TGTGCCAGCAGTTACAGGGGTAATAACTATGGCTACACCTTC
CDR3 protein: CASSYRGNNYGYTF

V gene: TRBV6-6
D gene: NA
J gene: TRBJ1-4
clone size: NA
CDR3 DNA: TGTGCCAGCAGCCCCGGGGGGGGGACAACTAATGAAAAACTGTTTTTT
CDR3 protein: CASSPGGGTTNEKLFF

V gene: TRBV10-1
D gene: NA
J gene: TRBJ1-2
clone size: NA
CDR3 DNA: TGCGCCAGCAGTCAACTACGACACCTTTCACTAGCTAACTATGGCTACACCTTC
CDR3 protein: CASSQLRHLSLANYGYTF

V gene: TRBV5-5
D gene: NA
J gene: TRBJ2-2
clone size: NA
CDR3 DNA: TGTGCCAGCAGCTTGGGGCTGGGGCTTGGCGGGGAGCTGTTTTTT
CDR3 protein: CASSLGLGLGGELFF

V gene: TRBV19
D gene: NA
J gene: TRBJ2-3
clone size: NA
CDR3 DNA: TGTGCCAGTAACTTCGGACCGGGGGGCACAGATACGCAGTATTTT
CDR3 protein: CASNFGPGGTDTQYF

V gene: TRBV2
D gene: TRBD2
J gene: TRBJ2-5
clone size: NA
CDR3 DNA: TGTGCCAGCAGTGGGACTAGCGGAAGAAAAGAGACCCAGTACTTC
CDR3 protein: CASSGTSGRKETQYF

V gene: TRBV20-1
D gene: TRBD1
J gene: TRBJ1-2
clone size: NA
CDR3 DNA: TGCAGTGCTAGTGGGGGACAGCGGTTCGGCTACACCTTC
CDR3 protein: CSASGGQRFGYTF

V gene: TRBV10-3
D gene: TRBD2
J gene: TRBJ2-7
clone size: NA
CDR3 DNA: TGTGCCATCACCCAGACTAGCGGGGGGAGCGAGCAGTACTTC
CDR3 protein: CAITQTSGGSEQYF

V gene: TRBV4-1
D gene: NA
J gene: TRBJ1-5
clone size: few
CDR3 DNA: TGCGCCAGCAGCCAGAGCGTTCAAAGCAATCAGCCCCAGCATTTT
CDR3 protein: CASSQSVQSNQPQHF

V gene: TRBV6-5
D gene: NA
J gene: TRBJ1-6
clone size: once
CDR3 DNA: TGTGCCAGCAGTTATCGCAGGGAAAGTTCACCCCTCCACTTT
CDR3 protein: CASSYRRESSPLHF

V gene: TRBV4-1
D gene: NA
J gene: TRBJ1-2
clone size: NA
CDR3 DNA: TGCGCCAGCAGCCAAGATCAAGTCGGGGGGAAAGCTAACTATGGCTACACCTTC
CDR3 protein: CASSQDQVGGKANYGYTF

V gene: TRBV28
D gene: NA
J gene: TRBJ1-5
clone size: NA
CDR3 DNA: TGTGCCACCGTGGGGACAATGAATCAGCCCCAGCATTTT
CDR3 protein: CATVGTMNQPQHF